The T cell receptor (beta chain) under discussion was sequenced for a study of T cells in Graves' hyperthyroidism and ophthalmopathy. About the research overall: Peripheral blood was obtained at initial diagnosis, preceding any treatment. Study-wide points: Most thyroid clonotypes that were expanded above 0.001 also turned up in blood. Stable hyperthyroidism and ophthalmopathy were separated using 13 V-J signatures.

Concerning this clonotype: The antigen is unknown.

Lactation, pregnancy, other autoimmune disease or uncontrolled infection excluded patients. Amplification of TCR beta CDR3 regions used RNA as the template. In the first-round RT-PCR of the TCR CDR3, the HTBI primer set was used. TCRdb processed the multiplex PCR reads anew with MiXCR; each CDR3 protein has one entry. This sample has some 300,000 distinct CDR3 sequences; around 16% occur once, and the top ten carry around 35%. This CDR3 has 16 amino acids. Trimming at V came to 3 bases and at J to 3 bases, leaving 6 bases not matched to a gene. This sequence originates from a man aged 25 to 45 with Graves' hyperthyroidism. Source material: blood. This sequence joins TRBV12-3 or TRBV12-4 and TRBJ2-1, with TRBD1 matching 9 bases. CDR3 region: CASSLPGTGIYNEQFF. The CDR3 nucleotides read TGTGCCAGCAGTTTGCCCGGGACAGGGATCTACAATGAGCAGTTCTTC.